This T cell receptor beta chain was profiled in a study of CD8 T cells in ankylosing spondylitis. The germline CDR1 and CDR2 sequences are MNHNS and SASEGT. This CDR3 has 13 amino acids. V was pared by 7 bases and J by 4 bases, with 10 bases between. To note about this clonotype: Its antigen is still unknown.

TCRdb reanalysed the 5' RACE reads using MiXCR and keeps one entry per CDR3 protein. Among 250,000 or so distinct CDR3 sequences, 15% to 20% were seen once, and the ten largest hold more than 25%. Points from the study as a whole: Ankylosing spondylitis blood seemed to carry a telltale TCR beta motif made of eight or nine highly homologous variants. Some motif variants had been reported before (in reactive arthritis synovial fluid and blood). CD8+ by phenotype, disease-linked clones were relatively rare in peripheral blood.

Sequencing used blood, either unsorted or a sorted T cell fraction (not recorded which). The receptor comes from a male donor with ankylosing spondylitis or in good health (not recorded which). This sequence joins TRBV6-1 and TRBJ2-2; tentative D call: TRBD2 (6 bases). This CDR3 reads CASTTRLTGELFF. CDR3 nucleotides: TGTGCCAGCACGACTAGGCTCACCGGGGAGCTGTTTTTT.